This T cell receptor (beta chain) was identified in a study of T cell responses to AZD1222 COVID-19 vaccine. Study-wide context: Pooled together were second doses at about 4 or about 12 weeks. Study conclusions and caveats: The study found Spike-specific TCR breadth and depth rose after two AZD1222 doses. Repertoire samples came only from after the peak T cell response. Among the donors, most were white British and more were female, and clonal diversity was possibly underestimated.

A remark on this clone: Its target is unknown.

Clones were read by immunoSEQ multiplex PCR, and TCRdb kept only the in-frame ones, dropping some. The sample shows approximately 120,000 clones, 85% to 90% of them seen only once. The V end lost 8 bases, the J end lost 9 bases, and 11 bases lay between the germline ends. Germline V gene sequence: CDR1 MDHEN, CDR2 SYDVKM. This CDR3 is built from 12 residues. The genes are TRBV28 and TRBJ1-6, with D unclear. The TCR comes from an adult in good health. This specimen consisted of peripheral blood, obtained on day 0 of AZD1222 vaccination. The CDR3 protein is CASGEEGSPLHF. CDR3 sequence (DNA): TGTGCCAGCGGGGAAGAAGGTTCACCCCTCCACTTT.